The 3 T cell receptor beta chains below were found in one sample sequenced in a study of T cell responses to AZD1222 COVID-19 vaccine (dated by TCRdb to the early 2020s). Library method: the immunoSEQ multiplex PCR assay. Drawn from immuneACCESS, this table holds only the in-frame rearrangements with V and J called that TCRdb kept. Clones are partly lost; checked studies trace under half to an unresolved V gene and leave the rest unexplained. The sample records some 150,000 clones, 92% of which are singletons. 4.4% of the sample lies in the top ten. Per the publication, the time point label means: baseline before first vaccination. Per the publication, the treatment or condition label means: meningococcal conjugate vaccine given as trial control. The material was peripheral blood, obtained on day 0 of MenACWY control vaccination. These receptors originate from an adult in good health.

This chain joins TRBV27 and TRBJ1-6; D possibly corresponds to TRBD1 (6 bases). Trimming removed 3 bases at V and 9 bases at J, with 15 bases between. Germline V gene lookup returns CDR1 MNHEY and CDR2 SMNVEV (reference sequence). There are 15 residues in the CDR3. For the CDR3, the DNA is TGTGCCAGCAGTTTTCCCCCAGGGGTGGGTTCACCCCTCCACTTT. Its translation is CASSFPPGVGSPLHF.

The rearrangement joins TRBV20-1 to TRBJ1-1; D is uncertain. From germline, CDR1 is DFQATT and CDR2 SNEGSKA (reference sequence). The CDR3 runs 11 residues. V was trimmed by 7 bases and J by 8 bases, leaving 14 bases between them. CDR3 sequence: CSGRVAHEAFF. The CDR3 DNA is TGCAGTGGGCGCGTGGCGCACGAAGCTTTCTTT.

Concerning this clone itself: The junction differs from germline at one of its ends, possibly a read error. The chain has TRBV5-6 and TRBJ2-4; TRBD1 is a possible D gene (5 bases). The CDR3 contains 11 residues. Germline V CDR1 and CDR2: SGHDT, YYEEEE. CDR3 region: CASSSPGRVHF. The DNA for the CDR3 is TGTGCCAGCAGCTCTCCCGGCAGGGTGCACTTC. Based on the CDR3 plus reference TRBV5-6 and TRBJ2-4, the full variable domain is DAGVTQSPTHLIKTRGQQVTLRCSPKSGHDTVSWYQQALGQGPQFIFQYYEEEERQRGNFPDRFSGHQFPNYSSELNVNALLLGDSALYLCASSSPGRVHFGAGTRLSVL.